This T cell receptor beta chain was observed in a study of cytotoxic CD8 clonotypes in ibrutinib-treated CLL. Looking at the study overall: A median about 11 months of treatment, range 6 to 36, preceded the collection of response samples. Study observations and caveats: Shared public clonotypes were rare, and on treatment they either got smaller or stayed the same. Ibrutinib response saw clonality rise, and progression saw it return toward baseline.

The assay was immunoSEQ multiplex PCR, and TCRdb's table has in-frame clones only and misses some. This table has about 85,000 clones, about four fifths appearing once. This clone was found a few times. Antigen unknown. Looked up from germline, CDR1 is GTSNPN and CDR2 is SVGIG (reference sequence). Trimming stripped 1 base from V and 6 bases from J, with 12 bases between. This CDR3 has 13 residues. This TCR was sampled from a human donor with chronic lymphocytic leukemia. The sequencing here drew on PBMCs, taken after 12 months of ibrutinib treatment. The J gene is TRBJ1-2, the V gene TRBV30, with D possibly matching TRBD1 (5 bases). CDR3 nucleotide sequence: TGTGCCTGGAGTGGAGGGGCGAGGGATGGCTACACCTTC. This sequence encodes CAWSGGARDGYTF.